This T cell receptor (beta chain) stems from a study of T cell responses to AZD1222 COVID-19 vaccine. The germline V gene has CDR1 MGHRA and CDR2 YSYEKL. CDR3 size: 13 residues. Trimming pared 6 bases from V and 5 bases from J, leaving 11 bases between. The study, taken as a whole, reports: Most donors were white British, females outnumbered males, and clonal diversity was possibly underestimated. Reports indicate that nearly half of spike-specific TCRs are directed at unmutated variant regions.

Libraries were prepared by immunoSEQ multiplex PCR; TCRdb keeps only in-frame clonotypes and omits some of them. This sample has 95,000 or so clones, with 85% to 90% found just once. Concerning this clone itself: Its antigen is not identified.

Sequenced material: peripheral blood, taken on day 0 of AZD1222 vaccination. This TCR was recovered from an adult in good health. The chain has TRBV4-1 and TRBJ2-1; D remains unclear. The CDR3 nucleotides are TGCGCCAGCAGTCCCGGGCTCAACAATGAGCAGTTCTTC. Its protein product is CASSPGLNNEQFF.